Listed below are T cell receptor beta chains from one sample, sequenced in a study of T-cell reconstitution after alpha-beta-depleted transplantation in children. TCRdb used MiXCR to reprocess the PCR reads, holding one entry per CDR3 protein. Among roughly 670,000 distinct CDR3 sequences listed, about an eighth were seen once. Specimen: PBMCs, collected before TCRalphabeta/CD19-depleted stem cell transplant. The receptors shown here come from a girl aged 2 to 9 with congenital amegakaryocytic thrombocytopenia, due to receive a stem cell transplant. Both conserved end residues are part of each CDR3.

CDR3: CASSPGTGKNYTF; V: TRBV18; J: TRBJ1-2
CDR3: CASSQEGTASTDTQYF; V: TRBV3-1; J: TRBJ2-3
CDR3: CSARLGRGGNQPQHF; V: TRBV20-1; J: TRBJ1-5
CDR3: CSARLVNYEQYF; V: TRBV20-1; J: TRBJ2-7
CDR3: CASSVGVENEQFF; V: TRBV9; J: TRBJ2-1
CDR3: CSAISGGKETQYF; V: TRBV20-1; J: TRBJ2-5
CDR3: CASTLRGTDTQYF; V: TRBV27; J: TRBJ2-3
CDR3: CASSHPPGLAFYNEQFF; V: TRBV7-8; J: TRBJ2-1
CDR3: CSVEDWRSYQETQYF; V: TRBV29-1; J: TRBJ2-5
CDR3: CASSLGLAGTQYF; V: TRBV19; J: TRBJ2-5
CDR3: CSVATWKRTDTQYF; V: TRBV29-1; J: TRBJ2-3
CDR3: CASNLAPSTDTQYF; V: TRBV7-6; J: TRBJ2-3
CDR3: CASSSRQVAGRAREQYF; V: TRBV28; J: TRBJ2-7
CDR3: CASSSQGWNTEAFF; V: TRBV28; J: TRBJ1-1
CDR3: CASSLAVDADEQFF; V: TRBV5-1; J: TRBJ2-1
CDR3: CATSRDRSGVAYNEQFF; V: TRBV15; J: TRBJ2-1
CDR3: CASSPNYEETQYF; V: TRBV4-2; J: TRBJ2-5
CDR3: CASSLGTSDYSEQFF; V: TRBV5-1; J: TRBJ2-1
CDR3: CSASPTVTYEQYF; V: TRBV20-1; J: TRBJ2-7
CDR3: CSAPRTGADEQYF; V: TRBV20-1; J: TRBJ2-7
CDR3: CASSLVSSATNEQFF; V: TRBV7-2; J: TRBJ2-1
CDR3: CASSLQSTNEKLFF; V: TRBV5-6; J: TRBJ1-4
CDR3: CASRTSGSRVHEQFF; V: TRBV3-1; J: TRBJ2-1
CDR3: CASSFRTPTEAFF; V: TRBV28; J: TRBJ1-1
CDR3: CATSRDGTSGPYEQYF; V: TRBV15; J: TRBJ2-7
CDR3: CASRDNNYGYTF; V: TRBV6-1; J: TRBJ1-2
CDR3: CASSPVDRTYEQYF; V: TRBV18; J: TRBJ2-7
CDR3: CASSLSDFWEQYF; V: TRBV5-1; J: TRBJ2-7
CDR3: CSLAVSGGETQYF; V: TRBV29-1; J: TRBJ2-5
CDR3: CATSDFSAGGTGELFF; V: TRBV24-1; J: TRBJ2-2
CDR3: CASPRDRGTNYGYTF; V: TRBV5-8; J: TRBJ1-2
CDR3: CSARDGPYEQYF; V: TRBV20-1; J: TRBJ2-7
CDR3: CASSGGQGFYNEQFF; V: TRBV5-1; J: TRBJ2-1
CDR3: CASSLVPLGRSYNEQFF; V: TRBV12-3/TRBV12-4; J: TRBJ2-1
CDR3: CASSQVSSGRAYEQFF; V: TRBV4-2; J: TRBJ2-1
CDR3: CSVVGSGAGDTQYF; V: TRBV29-1; J: TRBJ2-3
CDR3: CASSREWGTEAFF; V: TRBV4-1; J: TRBJ1-1
CDR3: CASSILTSSGELFF; V: TRBV19; J: TRBJ2-2
CDR3: CASSPTSLWYEQYF; V: TRBV18; J: TRBJ2-7
CDR3: CAISGDSGDEQFF; V: TRBV10-3; J: TRBJ2-1
CDR3: CAWDVGGTGNTIYF; V: TRBV30; J: TRBJ1-3
CDR3: CSVDATRSFNEQFF; V: TRBV29-1; J: TRBJ2-1
CDR3: CASSLGVQGAEAFF; V: TRBV5-1; J: TRBJ1-1
CDR3: CASSYLAGVETQYF; V: TRBV5-1; J: TRBJ2-5
CDR3: CASSFRQANSPLHF; V: TRBV5-1; J: TRBJ1-6
CDR3: CASTLLGETQYF; V: TRBV5-6; J: TRBJ2-5
CDR3: CASSLDQSFNYGYTF; V: TRBV5-5; J: TRBJ1-2
CDR3: CASSLATGTGVAGNTIYF; V: TRBV5-1; J: TRBJ1-3
CDR3: CASRITSGRYNTGELFF; V: TRBV19; J: TRBJ2-2
CDR3: CASSNQAGYEQFF; V: TRBV7-3; J: TRBJ2-1
CDR3: CASSLSGGGDGYTF; V: TRBV27; J: TRBJ1-2
CDR3: CSARDGRARETQYF; V: TRBV20-1; J: TRBJ2-5
CDR3: CASSQHGGIADTQYF; V: TRBV4-1; J: TRBJ2-3